Listed here are 2 T cell receptor beta chains from one sample, sequenced in a study of early T cells in non-severe SARS-CoV-2 infection. TCRdb re-called the 5' RACE reads through MiXCR, storing one row per CDR3 protein. Of 50,000 to 75,000 distinct CDR3 sequences in the sample, about 12% were seen once. The sample consisted of whole blood, taken at baseline. The receptors stem from an adult who was a healthcare worker with PCR-confirmed SARS-CoV-2 infection or an uninfected control (not recorded which). The donor label of this sample is uncertain.

This clonotype was picked up many times. The V gene is TRBV6-5, the J gene TRBJ2-2, with D possibly matching TRBD1 (5 bases). The V and J ends lost 6 bases and 5 bases respectively, with 7 bases between them. Germline lookup yields CDR1 MNHEY and CDR2 SVGAGI. The CDR3 is made up of 12 amino acids. CDR3: CASRYRTGELFF. In nucleotides, the CDR3 is TGTGCCAGCAGGTACAGGACCGGGGAGCTGTTTTTT.

At least ten counts were recorded for this clonotype. The chain is built from TRBV12-3 or TRBV12-4 and TRBJ1-2; 7 bases align to TRBD1. This CDR3 comprises 14 residues. J was trimmed by 3 bases and V by 5 bases; bases with no gene match: 6. CDR3 in amino acids: CASSRQGAYYGYTF. The CDR3 DNA follows: TGTGCCAGCAGTAGACAGGGCGCCTACTATGGCTACACCTTC.